The rows below give T cell receptor beta chains drawn from one sample of a study of PD-1 blockade in classical Hodgkin lymphoma. Profiled with immunoSEQ multiplex PCR; TCRdb holds only in-frame clones, not every one. Of fewer than 65,000 clones in the sample, about nine tenths are singletons; the top ten hold 9.7%. The sequenced sample was peripheral blood mononuclear cells (PBMCs), obtained at baseline. These receptors were obtained from a human donor with classical Hodgkin lymphoma. Each CDR3 is given with its conserved first and last residue. The D gene is left open where the match is weak. Size values are once, few and many counts, or a class for expanded clones, and some rows have none.

v_gene: TRBV29-1; d_gene: -; j_gene: TRBJ1-4; abundance: -; CDR3nt: TGCAGCGTTGAGGTTCAGCTTAATGAAAAACTGTTTTTT; CDR3aa: CSVEVQLNEKLFF
v_gene: TRBV28; d_gene: -; j_gene: TRBJ1-5; abundance: -; CDR3nt: TGTGCCAGCAGTTTTGGAGTGAATCAGCCCCAGCATTTT; CDR3aa: CASSFGVNQPQHF
v_gene: TRBV7-9; d_gene: -; j_gene: TRBJ2-7; abundance: -; CDR3nt: TGTGCCAGCAGCTTAGCCAGGGCCCCCTACGAGCAGTACTTC; CDR3aa: CASSLARAPYEQYF
v_gene: TRBV10-3; d_gene: -; j_gene: TRBJ2-2; abundance: once; CDR3nt: TGTGCCATCAGACGAAGCACCGGGGAGCTGTTTTTT; CDR3aa: CAIRRSTGELFF
v_gene: TRBV10-3; d_gene: -; j_gene: TRBJ1-5; abundance: -; CDR3nt: TGTGCCATCAAGTCCGGGACACTCCCCCAGCATTTT; CDR3aa: CAIKSGTLPQHF
v_gene: TRBV5-6; d_gene: -; j_gene: TRBJ2-5; abundance: once; CDR3nt: TGTGCCAGCACCAACGTTTGGGCTAGTGGGCAGACCCAGTACTTC; CDR3aa: CASTNVWASGQTQYF
v_gene: TRBV28; d_gene: -; j_gene: TRBJ2-7; abundance: -; CDR3nt: TGTGCCAGCAGTTTAGTAGGGGTTAACGAGCAGTACTTC; CDR3aa: CASSLVGVNEQYF
v_gene: TRBV7-9; d_gene: -; j_gene: TRBJ2-5; abundance: -; CDR3nt: TGTGCCAGCAGCTCGCCCCCGGTGGGAAGAGAGACCCAGTACTTC; CDR3aa: CASSSPPVGRETQYF
v_gene: TRBV2; d_gene: TRBD2; j_gene: TRBJ2-1; abundance: -; CDR3nt: TGTGCCAGCAGTGATCCTATACAGGGTAGGTCGACTAGCGGGTCCTACAATGAGCAGTTCTTC; CDR3aa: CASSDPIQGRSTSGSYNEQFF
v_gene: TRBV28; d_gene: -; j_gene: TRBJ2-3; abundance: once; CDR3nt: TGTGCCAGCAGTTTTGCCTCGGGACCGGTCGAAGATACGCAGTATTTT; CDR3aa: CASSFASGPVEDTQYF
v_gene: TRBV6-1; d_gene: -; j_gene: TRBJ2-1; abundance: -; CDR3nt: TGTGCCAGCAGTGAATTTTCCCTTTTAAGTTACTATGAGCAGTTCTTC; CDR3aa: CASSEFSLLSYYEQFF
v_gene: TRBV6-5; d_gene: TRBD1; j_gene: TRBJ1-3; abundance: -; CDR3nt: TGTGCCAGCAGTTCCGCGGACAGGCGAAACACCATATATTTT; CDR3aa: CASSSADRRNTIYF
v_gene: TRBV6-6; d_gene: -; j_gene: TRBJ2-4; abundance: once; CDR3nt: TGTGCCAGCAGTCACGCCGGAGCCAAAAACATTCAGTACTTC; CDR3aa: CASSHAGAKNIQYF
v_gene: TRBV9; d_gene: TRBD1; j_gene: TRBJ1-1; abundance: -; CDR3nt: TGTGCCAGCGGAGACGGACAGGACAACACTGAAGCTTTCTTT; CDR3aa: CASGDGQDNTEAFF
v_gene: TRBV7-9; d_gene: TRBD2; j_gene: TRBJ2-5; abundance: -; CDR3nt: TGTGCCAGCAGCCTGGGGCTAGCGGGAAAAGAGACCCAGTACTTC; CDR3aa: CASSLGLAGKETQYF
v_gene: TRBV28; d_gene: TRBD1; j_gene: TRBJ2-7; abundance: -; CDR3nt: TGTGCCAGCAGTTTTCCACAGGGGTACGAGCAGTACTTC; CDR3aa: CASSFPQGYEQYF
v_gene: TRBV5-1; d_gene: -; j_gene: TRBJ1-4; abundance: once; CDR3nt: TGCGCCAGCAGCTTAAGGGGGTTTACTAATGAAAAACTGTTTTTT; CDR3aa: CASSLRGFTNEKLFF
v_gene: TRBV4-1; d_gene: -; j_gene: TRBJ1-5; abundance: -; CDR3nt: TGCGCCACCCTTACTCCGGGACGGGTTATACGCAGGTTGAGCAATCAGCCCCAGCATTTT; CDR3aa: CATLTPGRVIRRLSNQPQHF
v_gene: TRBV7-9; d_gene: -; j_gene: TRBJ2-7; abundance: -; CDR3nt: TGTGCCAGCAGCACCGGGGCCTACGAGCAGTACTTC; CDR3aa: CASSTGAYEQYF
v_gene: TRBV6-1; d_gene: -; j_gene: TRBJ1-6; abundance: -; CDR3nt: TGTGCCAGCAGTGAAATACGTGGGAAGTCACCCCTCCACTTT; CDR3aa: CASSEIRGKSPLHF
v_gene: TRBV9; d_gene: -; j_gene: TRBJ2-5; abundance: -; CDR3nt: TGTGCCAGCAGCGTAGCAGGGGGGCCCCAAGAGACCCAGTACTTC; CDR3aa: CASSVAGGPQETQYF
v_gene: TRBV5-1; d_gene: -; j_gene: TRBJ1-2; abundance: -; CDR3nt: TGCGCCAGCAGCCCGGGGAGCGGCTACACCTTC; CDR3aa: CASSPGSGYTF
v_gene: TRBV6-5; d_gene: TRBD2; j_gene: TRBJ2-1; abundance: once; CDR3nt: TGTGCCAGCAGTAACCGAGCGGGAGTAGTCAATGAGCAGTTCTTC; CDR3aa: CASSNRAGVVNEQFF
v_gene: TRBV27; d_gene: TRBD1; j_gene: TRBJ2-5; abundance: -; CDR3nt: TGTGCCAGCAGTTACCAGGGGGCGCGATGGGAGACCCAGTACTTC; CDR3aa: CASSYQGARWETQYF
v_gene: TRBV6-1; d_gene: -; j_gene: TRBJ1-6; abundance: -; CDR3nt: TGTGCCAGCAGTGAACTCTTTGGGGGGAGTAATTCACCCCTCCACTTT; CDR3aa: CASSELFGGSNSPLHF
v_gene: TRBV5-4; d_gene: TRBD2; j_gene: TRBJ2-5; abundance: -; CDR3nt: TGTGCCAGCAGCTTCACATCCTGGCGGGAGCCCCCGTTGGAGACCCAGTACTTC; CDR3aa: CASSFTSWREPPLETQYF
v_gene: TRBV4-2; d_gene: -; j_gene: TRBJ1-6; abundance: -; CDR3nt: TGTGCCAGCAGCCAAGATCGGCAGGGTGTGAATTCACCCCTCCACTTT; CDR3aa: CASSQDRQGVNSPLHF
v_gene: TRBV4-1; d_gene: TRBD1; j_gene: TRBJ1-2; abundance: -; CDR3nt: TGCGCCAGCAGCCAAGATAAGGGACAGGGGTTCTATGGCTACACCTTC; CDR3aa: CASSQDKGQGFYGYTF
v_gene: TRBV5-1; d_gene: -; j_gene: TRBJ2-2; abundance: -; CDR3nt: TGCGCCAGCAACGGACTCCCCACCGGGGAGCTGTTTTTT; CDR3aa: CASNGLPTGELFF
v_gene: TRBV6-5; d_gene: -; j_gene: TRBJ2-6; abundance: -; CDR3nt: TGTGCCAGCAGTTACGAGGCGTGGAGTGGGGCCAACGTCCTGACTTTC; CDR3aa: CASSYEAWSGANVLTF
v_gene: TRBV2; d_gene: -; j_gene: TRBJ1-5; abundance: -; CDR3nt: TGTGCCAGCAGTGAAAGAACAGGCCTTAGCAATCAGCCCCAGCATTTT; CDR3aa: CASSERTGLSNQPQHF
v_gene: TRBV27; d_gene: TRBD2; j_gene: TRBJ2-2; abundance: -; CDR3nt: TGTGCCAGCAGTTTACTAGCGGGAGGTGGCACCGGGGAGCTGTTTTTT; CDR3aa: CASSLLAGGGTGELFF
v_gene: TRBV29-1; d_gene: TRBD2; j_gene: TRBJ2-7; abundance: -; CDR3nt: TGCAGCGTAAAGGCAGCGGGAGGCGAGCAGTACTTC; CDR3aa: CSVKAAGGEQYF
v_gene: TRBV27; d_gene: -; j_gene: TRBJ2-7; abundance: -; CDR3nt: TGTGCCAGCAGTTTTAGTCAGGGGCGAAAATACGAGCAGTACTTC; CDR3aa: CASSFSQGRKYEQYF
v_gene: TRBV18; d_gene: -; j_gene: TRBJ2-2; abundance: -; CDR3nt: TGTGCCAGCTCACTTATCGCAGTTCCGAACACCGGGGAGCTGTTTTTT; CDR3aa: CASSLIAVPNTGELFF
v_gene: TRBV7-9; d_gene: -; j_gene: TRBJ2-3; abundance: few; CDR3nt: TGTGCCAGCAGCGATCAGGATACGCAGTATTTT; CDR3aa: CASSDQDTQYF
v_gene: TRBV10-2; d_gene: -; j_gene: TRBJ1-4; abundance: -; CDR3nt: TGCGCCAGCACAGCAGGGGAAAAACTGTTTTTT; CDR3aa: CASTAGEKLFF
v_gene: TRBV7-2; d_gene: -; j_gene: TRBJ1-6; abundance: -; CDR3nt: TGTGCCAGCAGCTTACCACTTGGTCTTGGCCTCTTCCACTTT; CDR3aa: CASSLPLGLGLFHF
v_gene: TRBV5-1; d_gene: TRBD1; j_gene: TRBJ2-3; abundance: -; CDR3nt: TGCGCCAGCAGCTTGGTGGCAGGGGGCAAGTCAGATACGCAGTATTTT; CDR3aa: CASSLVAGGKSDTQYF
v_gene: TRBV29-1; d_gene: -; j_gene: TRBJ2-5; abundance: -; CDR3nt: TGCAGCGTTGGGGTTGACGAGACCCAGTACTTC; CDR3aa: CSVGVDETQYF
v_gene: TRBV9; d_gene: -; j_gene: TRBJ2-1; abundance: once; CDR3nt: TGTGCCAGCAGCGTAGCTGGAATGGGGTACAATGAGCAGTTCTTC; CDR3aa: CASSVAGMGYNEQFF
v_gene: TRBV7-9; d_gene: TRBD2; j_gene: TRBJ2-1; abundance: once; CDR3nt: TGTGCCAGCAGCTTAGATCGGGGGGAATACAATGAGCAGTTCTTC; CDR3aa: CASSLDRGEYNEQFF
v_gene: TRBV11-2; d_gene: -; j_gene: TRBJ2-7; abundance: -; CDR3nt: TGTGCCAGCAGCTTAGAAGGGACACACTACGAGCAGTACTTC; CDR3aa: CASSLEGTHYEQYF
v_gene: TRBV29-1; d_gene: -; j_gene: TRBJ2-1; abundance: -; CDR3nt: TGCAGCGTTGAAGGCCTTCTAGCGTCCCATGAGCAGTTCTTC; CDR3aa: CSVEGLLASHEQFF
v_gene: TRBV6-1; d_gene: -; j_gene: TRBJ1-1; abundance: -; CDR3nt: TGTGCCAGCAGGCGGGGGACGAAAGCTTTCTTT; CDR3aa: CASRRGTKAFF